This T cell receptor beta chain emerged from a study of blood T cell repertoires in COVID-19. Data came from immunoSEQ multiplex PCR; TCRdb stores just in-frame clones and leaves some out. The profile shows over 85,000 clones, more than 70% of them singletons. CDR3 size: 15 residues. Germline values: CDR1 KGHSH, CDR2 LQKENI. Trimming left V 4 bases short and J 4 bases short, with 16 bases between. The sequenced sample consisted of peripheral blood. This receptor was obtained from a human donor with acute or convalescent COVID-19. The donor label of this sample is uncertain. This chain uses TRBV18 with TRBJ1-1; the D is unclear. CDR3 region: CASSQSERFGTEAFF. CDR3 sequence (DNA): TGTGCCAGCTCACAGAGTGAGCGATTCGGCACTGAAGCTTTCTTT.